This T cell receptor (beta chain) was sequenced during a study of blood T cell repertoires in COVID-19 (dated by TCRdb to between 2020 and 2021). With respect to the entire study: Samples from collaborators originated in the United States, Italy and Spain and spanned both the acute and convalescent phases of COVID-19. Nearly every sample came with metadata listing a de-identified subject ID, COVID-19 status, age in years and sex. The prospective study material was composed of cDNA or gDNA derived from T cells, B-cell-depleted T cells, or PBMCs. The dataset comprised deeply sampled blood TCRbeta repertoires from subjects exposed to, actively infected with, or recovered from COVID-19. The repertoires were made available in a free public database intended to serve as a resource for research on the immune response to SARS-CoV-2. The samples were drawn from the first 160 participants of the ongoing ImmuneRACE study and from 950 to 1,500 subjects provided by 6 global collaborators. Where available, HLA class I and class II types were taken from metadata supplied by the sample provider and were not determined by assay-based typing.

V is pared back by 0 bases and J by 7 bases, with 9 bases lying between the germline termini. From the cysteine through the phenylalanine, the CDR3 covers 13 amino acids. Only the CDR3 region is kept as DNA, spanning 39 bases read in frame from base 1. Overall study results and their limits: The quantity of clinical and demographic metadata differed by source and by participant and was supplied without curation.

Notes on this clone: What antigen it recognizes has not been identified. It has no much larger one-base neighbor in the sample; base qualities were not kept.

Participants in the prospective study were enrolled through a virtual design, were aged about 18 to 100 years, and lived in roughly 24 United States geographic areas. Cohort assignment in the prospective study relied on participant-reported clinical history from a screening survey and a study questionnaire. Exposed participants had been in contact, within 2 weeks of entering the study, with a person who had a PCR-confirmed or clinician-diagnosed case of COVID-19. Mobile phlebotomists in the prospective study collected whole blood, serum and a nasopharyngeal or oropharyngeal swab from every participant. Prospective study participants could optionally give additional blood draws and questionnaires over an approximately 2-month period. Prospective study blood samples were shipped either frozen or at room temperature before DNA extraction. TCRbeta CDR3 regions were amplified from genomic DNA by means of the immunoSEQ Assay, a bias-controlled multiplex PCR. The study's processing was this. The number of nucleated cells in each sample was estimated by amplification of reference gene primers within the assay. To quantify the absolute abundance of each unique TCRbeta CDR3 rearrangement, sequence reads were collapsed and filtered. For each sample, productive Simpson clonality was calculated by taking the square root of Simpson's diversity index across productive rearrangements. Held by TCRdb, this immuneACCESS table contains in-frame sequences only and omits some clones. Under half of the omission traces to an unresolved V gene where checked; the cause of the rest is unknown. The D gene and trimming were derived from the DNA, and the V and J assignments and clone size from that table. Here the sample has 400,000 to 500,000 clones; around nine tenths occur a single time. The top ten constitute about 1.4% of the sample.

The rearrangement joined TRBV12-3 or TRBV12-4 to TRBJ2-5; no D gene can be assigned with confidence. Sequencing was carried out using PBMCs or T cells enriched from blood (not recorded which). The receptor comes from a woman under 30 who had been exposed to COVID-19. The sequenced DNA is TGTGCCAGCAGTTTAGCGCTTCCGGGGACCCAGTACTTC. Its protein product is CASSLALPGTQYF.